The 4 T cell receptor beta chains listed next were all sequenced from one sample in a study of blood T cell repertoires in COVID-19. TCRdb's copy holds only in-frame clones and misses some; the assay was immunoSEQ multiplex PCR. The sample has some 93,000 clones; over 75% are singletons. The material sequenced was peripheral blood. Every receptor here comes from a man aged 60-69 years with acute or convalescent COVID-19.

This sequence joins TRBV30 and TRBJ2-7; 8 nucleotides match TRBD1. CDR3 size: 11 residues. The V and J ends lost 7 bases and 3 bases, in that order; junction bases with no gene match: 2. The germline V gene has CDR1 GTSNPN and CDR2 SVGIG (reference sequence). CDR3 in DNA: TGTGCCTTGACAGGGGTCTACGAGCAGTACTTC. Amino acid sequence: CALTGVYEQYF.

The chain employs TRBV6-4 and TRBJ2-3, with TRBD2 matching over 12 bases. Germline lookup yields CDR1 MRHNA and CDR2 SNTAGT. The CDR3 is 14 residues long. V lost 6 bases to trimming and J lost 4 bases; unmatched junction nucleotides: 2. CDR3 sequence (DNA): TGTGCCAGCAGAAGGACTAGCGGGGCAGATACGCAGTATTTT. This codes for CASRRTSGADTQYF.

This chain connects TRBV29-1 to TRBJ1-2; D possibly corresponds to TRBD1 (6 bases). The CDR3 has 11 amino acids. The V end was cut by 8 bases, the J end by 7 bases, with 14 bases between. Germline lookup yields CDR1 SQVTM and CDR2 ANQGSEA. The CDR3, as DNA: TGCAGCTCCCAGGGGTGGGGTGGCTACACCTTC. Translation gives CSSQGWGGYTF.

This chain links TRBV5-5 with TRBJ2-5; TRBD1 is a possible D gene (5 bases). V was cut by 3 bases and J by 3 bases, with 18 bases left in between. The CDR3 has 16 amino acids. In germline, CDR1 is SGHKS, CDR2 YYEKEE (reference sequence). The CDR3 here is CASSSERTQGKETQYF. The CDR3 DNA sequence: TGTGCCAGCAGCTCTGAACGGACCCAGGGAAAAGAGACCCAGTACTTC.